These T cell receptor beta chains were read from a single sample in a study of blood T cells in healthy people across ages. MiXCR was run by TCRdb on the 5' RACE reads, yielding one entry per CDR3 protein. This sample carries about 750,000 distinct CDR3 sequences, approximately 55% of them seen once, and the ten largest clones take about two fifths. Sequences were obtained from blood. These receptor sequences come from a man of 80 years or more in good health. Both conserved end residues are part of each CDR3. Each record gives: CDR3 protein, CDR3 DNA, J gene, D gene, clone size, V gene. The D gene is left open where the match is weak. Not all rows give a size; the values are once, few, many and, for expanded clones, a class.

CDR3: CASGLVALGGHKETQYF; DNA: TGTGCTAGTGGTTTGGTAGCCCTCGGTGGACACAAAGAGACCCAGTACTTC; J: TRBJ2-5; D: NA; size: NA; V: TRBV12-5
CDR3: CASSGFRGGSETQYF; DNA: TGTGCCAGCAGTGGATTTAGGGGGGGCTCGGAGACCCAGTACTTC; J: TRBJ2-5; D: NA; size: few; V: TRBV6-1
CDR3: CSSGQGEGYTF; DNA: TGCAGCTCCGGACAGGGGGAAGGCTACACCTTC; J: TRBJ1-2; D: TRBD1; size: NA; V: TRBV29-1
CDR3: CSARDASGSFNEQFF; DNA: TGCAGTGCTAGAGACGCTAGCGGGAGTTTCAATGAGCAGTTCTTC; J: TRBJ2-1; D: TRBD2; size: NA; V: TRBV20-1
CDR3: CASSLGWPQETQYF; DNA: TGTGCCAGCAGCTTAGGGTGGCCCCAAGAGACCCAGTACTTC; J: TRBJ2-5; D: NA; size: NA; V: TRBV11-2
CDR3: CAMTGGNTEAFF; DNA: TGTGCGATGACAGGGGGTAACACTGAAGCTTTCTTT; J: TRBJ1-1; D: TRBD1; size: NA; V: TRBV2
CDR3: CASSDTSTYAYF; DNA: TGTGCCAGCAGTGATACATCAACCTACGCGTATTTT; J: TRBJ2-3; D: NA; size: few; V: TRBV6-1
CDR3: CASGASGYEQYF; DNA: TGTGCCAGCGGCGCTAGCGGTTACGAGCAGTACTTC; J: TRBJ2-7; D: TRBD2; size: NA; V: TRBV28
CDR3: CASSDLPSYNEQFF; DNA: TGTGCCAGCAGTGACCTTCCCTCCTACAATGAGCAGTTCTTC; J: TRBJ2-1; D: NA; size: few; V: TRBV6-2/TRBV6-3
CDR3: CASSQIDNEQYF; DNA: TGTGCCAGCAGCCAAATCGACAATGAGCAGTACTTC; J: TRBJ2-7; D: NA; size: NA; V: TRBV3-1
CDR3: CASSPGTSFQEQYF; DNA: TGTGCCAGCAGCCCCGGGACATCGTTTCAGGAGCAGTACTTC; J: TRBJ2-4; D: NA; size: NA; V: TRBV9
CDR3: CSASSVSGSSYEQYF; DNA: TGCAGTGCTAGCTCGGTTAGCGGGAGCTCCTACGAGCAGTACTTC; J: TRBJ2-7; D: TRBD2; size: NA; V: TRBV20-1
CDR3: CASSSSQVGGNTIYF; DNA: TGTGCCAGCTCCTCCTCGCAAGTGGGGGGAAACACCATATATTTT; J: TRBJ1-3; D: NA; size: NA; V: TRBV28
CDR3: CASGLAGGNRDAYF; DNA: TGTGCCAGCGGACTAGCGGGAGGGAATAGAGACGCGTATTTT; J: TRBJ2-3; D: TRBD2; size: NA; V: TRBV3-1
CDR3: CASSVYGELYQETQYF; DNA: TGTGCCAGCAGCGTCTACGGGGAATTGTACCAAGAGACCCAGTACTTC; J: TRBJ2-5; D: NA; size: NA; V: TRBV7-2
CDR3: CSAGLAGGSSYNEQFF; DNA: TGCAGCGCTGGACTAGCGGGAGGGAGCTCCTACAATGAGCAGTTCTTC; J: TRBJ2-1; D: TRBD2; size: NA; V: TRBV29-1
CDR3: CATLGAYSYNEQFF; DNA: TGTGCCACCCTTGGGGCTTACTCCTACAATGAGCAGTTCTTC; J: TRBJ2-1; D: NA; size: NA; V: TRBV28
CDR3: CATIAGVNYGYTF; DNA: TGTGCCACCATCGCGGGGGTAAACTATGGCTACACCTTC; J: TRBJ1-2; D: NA; size: few; V: TRBV6-5
CDR3: CASSLASGRANTGELFF; DNA: TGTGCCAGCAGTCTGGCTAGCGGGAGGGCGAACACCGGGGAGTTGTTTTTT; J: TRBJ2-2; D: TRBD2; size: once; V: TRBV2
CDR3: CASSSEQGGNQPQHF; DNA: TGTGCCAGCAGTTCCGAACAGGGGGGCAATCAGCCCCAGCATTTT; J: TRBJ1-5; D: TRBD1; size: NA; V: TRBV12-3/TRBV12-4
CDR3: CSARENRRFEQYF; DNA: TGCAGTGCTAGAGAGAACAGGCGATTCGAGCAGTACTTC; J: TRBJ2-7; D: NA; size: NA; V: TRBV20-1
CDR3: CASSPSGRSGELFF; DNA: TGTGCCAGCAGTCCGTCGGGGCGGAGCGGGGAGCTGTTTTTT; J: TRBJ2-2; D: NA; size: NA; V: TRBV28
CDR3: CASSQAGRQSYEQYF; DNA: TGTGCCAGCAGCCAAGCTGGAAGACAGTCCTACGAGCAGTACTTC; J: TRBJ2-7; D: NA; size: NA; V: TRBV14
CDR3: CASSEGRNNQPQHF; DNA: TGTGCCAGCAGTGAAGGACGGAACAATCAGCCCCAGCATTTT; J: TRBJ1-5; D: NA; size: NA; V: TRBV2
CDR3: CASSVVGTYNEQFF; DNA: TGTGCCAGCAGCGTAGTAGGGACCTACAATGAGCAGTTCTTC; J: TRBJ2-1; D: NA; size: NA; V: TRBV9
CDR3: CASSKTGANTGELFF; DNA: TGTGCCAGCAGCAAGACAGGGGCGAACACCGGGGAGCTGTTTTTT; J: TRBJ2-2; D: TRBD1; size: NA; V: TRBV7-3
CDR3: CSATRTEGYNSPLHF; DNA: TGCAGTGCTACCCGGACAGAGGGGTATAATTCACCCCTCCACTTT; J: TRBJ1-6; D: NA; size: NA; V: TRBV20-1
CDR3: CASSSGLAGIYEQYF; DNA: TGCGCCAGCAGCTCCGGACTAGCGGGAATCTACGAGCAGTACTTC; J: TRBJ2-7; D: TRBD2; size: NA; V: TRBV5-1
CDR3: CASSQMPGLANEQFF; DNA: TGTGCCAGCAGCCAAATGCCGGGACTAGCTAATGAGCAGTTCTTC; J: TRBJ2-1; D: TRBD2; size: NA; V: TRBV3-1
CDR3: CASSQDRRPQAEYF; DNA: TGTGCCAGCAGCCAAGATCGTCGGCCTCAGGCGGAGTACTTC; J: TRBJ2-7; D: NA; size: NA; V: TRBV3-1
CDR3: CASSQGLLGAQYF; DNA: TGTGCCAGCAGCCAAGGTCTTCTAGGGGCCCAGTACTTC; J: TRBJ2-5; D: NA; size: NA; V: TRBV3-1
CDR3: CASSLSGELYEQYF; DNA: TGTGCCAGCTCACTTAGCGGGGAACTCTACGAGCAGTACTTC; J: TRBJ2-7; D: TRBD2; size: NA; V: TRBV18
CDR3: CSARVAGSETQYF; DNA: TGCAGTGCTAGAGTAGCAGGGAGCGAGACCCAGTACTTC; J: TRBJ2-5; D: NA; size: NA; V: TRBV20-1
CDR3: CASSEGLRAPNEKLFF; DNA: TGTGCCAGCAGTGAAGGTTTGAGGGCCCCTAATGAAAAACTGTTTTTT; J: TRBJ1-4; D: NA; size: NA; V: TRBV2
CDR3: CASSPAGLDVDTQYF; DNA: TGTGCCAGCTCACCGGCGGGGCTAGATGTAGATACGCAGTATTTT; J: TRBJ2-3; D: NA; size: NA; V: TRBV28
CDR3: CASRGERQPQHF; DNA: TGTGCCAGCAGGGGGGAACGGCAGCCCCAGCATTTT; J: TRBJ1-5; D: NA; size: NA; V: TRBV2
CDR3: CASRGTGAIGSSYEQYF; DNA: TGCGCCAGCAGAGGGACAGGGGCTATTGGGAGCTCCTACGAGCAGTACTTC; J: TRBJ2-7; D: TRBD1; size: NA; V: TRBV5-1